Below are 4 T cell receptor beta chains sequenced from a single sample in a study of identical twins. TCRdb reanalysed the 5' RACE reads using MiXCR and keeps one entry per CDR3 protein. The sample lists 1.5 million to 2 million distinct CDR3 sequences, roughly a third occurring once. Sample: cord blood. These receptors were obtained from a newborn girl in good health.

This clonotype was detected many times. The rearrangement links TRBV29-1 to TRBJ1-2; weak D call: TRBD1 (5 bases). V was cut by 0 bases and J by 9 bases, with 11 bases left in between. There are 12 residues in the CDR3. Germline lookup yields CDR1 SQVTM and CDR2 ANQGSEA. The CDR3 nucleotides are TGCAGCGTTGAAGATCGGAGGGGCCGCTACACCTTC. Translation gives CSVEDRRGRYTF.

The sample holds a few counts of this clonotype. The V and J genes are TRBV5-6 and TRBJ2-5, with TRBD1 matching 8 bases. The J call may be in error: the DNA end matches TRBJ2-7 better. The CDR3 runs 14 residues. Per the germline V gene, CDR1 is SGHDT and CDR2 is YYEEEE. The CDR3 reads CASSWVAGGGEQYF. As DNA, the CDR3 is TGTGCCAGCAGCTGGGTGGCAGGGGGCGGCGAGCAGTACTTC.

The CDR3, as DNA: TGTGCCAGCAGCCCCCGGACAAGCGGGCCTAACTATGGCTACACCTTC. It translates to CASSPRTSGPNYGYTF. V and J are TRBV13 and TRBJ1-2, with D possibly being TRBD1 (5 bases). V lost 5 bases and J 0 bases, leaving 16 bases between the germline ends. The CDR3 runs to 16 residues. Germline-derived CDR1 and CDR2 are PRHDT and FYEKMQ (reference sequence).

This clonotype was counted only a few times. This rearrangement joins TRBV27 to TRBJ1-2; D not certain. V was trimmed by 5 bases and J by 2 bases, leaving 9 bases between them. Per germline, CDR1 MNHEY and CDR2 SMNVEV (reference sequence). This CDR3 is 13 amino acids long. In DNA, the CDR3 is TGTGCCAGCAGTCCCTTTTCCAACTATGGCTACACCTTC. Its protein is CASSPFSNYGYTF.